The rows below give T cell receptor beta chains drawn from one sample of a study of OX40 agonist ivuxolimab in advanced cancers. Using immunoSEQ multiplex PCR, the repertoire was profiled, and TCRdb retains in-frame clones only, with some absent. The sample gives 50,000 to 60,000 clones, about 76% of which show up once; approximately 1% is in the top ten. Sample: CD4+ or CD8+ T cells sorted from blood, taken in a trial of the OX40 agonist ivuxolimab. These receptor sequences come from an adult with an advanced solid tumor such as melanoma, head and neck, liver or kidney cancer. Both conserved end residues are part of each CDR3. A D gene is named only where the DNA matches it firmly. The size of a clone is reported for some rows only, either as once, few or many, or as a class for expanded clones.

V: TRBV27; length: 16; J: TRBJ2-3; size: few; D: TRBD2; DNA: TGTGCCAGCAGTCCCTCGACTAGCGGGAGCACAGATACGCAGTATTTT; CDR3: CASSPSTSGSTDTQYF
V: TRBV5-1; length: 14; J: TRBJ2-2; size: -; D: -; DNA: TGCGCCAGCAGCTTGGACAGTTACACCGGGGAGCTGTTTTTT; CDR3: CASSLDSYTGELFF
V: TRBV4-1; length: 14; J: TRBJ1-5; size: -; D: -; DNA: TGCGCCAGCAGCGCGGAATTCGGGGATCAGCCCCAGCATTTT; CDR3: CASSAEFGDQPQHF
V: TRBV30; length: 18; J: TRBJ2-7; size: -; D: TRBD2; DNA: TGTGCCGGAGCGACGGGACTACTTCCCTCCGTAAGCTCCTACGAGCAGTACTTC; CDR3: CAGATGLLPSVSSYEQYF
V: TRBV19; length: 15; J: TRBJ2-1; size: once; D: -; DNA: TGTGCCAGTAGTATATATTGGGGGGCCCACAATGAGCAGTTCTTC; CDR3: CASSIYWGAHNEQFF
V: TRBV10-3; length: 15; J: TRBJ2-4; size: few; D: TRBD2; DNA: TGTGCCATCAGTGAGTCGAATTCCGGGGGGAACATTCAGTACTTC; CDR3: CAISESNSGGNIQYF
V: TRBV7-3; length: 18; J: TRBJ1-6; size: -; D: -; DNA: TGTGCCAGCAGCCTCACGGGGGGAGAAAGCTCCTATAATTCACCCCTCCACTTT; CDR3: CASSLTGGESSYNSPLHF
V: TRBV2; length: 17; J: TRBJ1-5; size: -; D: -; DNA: TGTGCCAGCAGTGAAGCCGGCCCTAGGTATAGCAATCAGCCCCAGCATTTT; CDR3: CASSEAGPRYSNQPQHF
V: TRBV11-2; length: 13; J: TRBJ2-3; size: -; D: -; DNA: TGTGCCAGCAGCCTCCCGGGTGGGGATACGCAGTATTTT; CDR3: CASSLPGGDTQYF
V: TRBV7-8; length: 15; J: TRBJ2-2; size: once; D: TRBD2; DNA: TGTGCCAGCAGCTTGGGACTAGCCGGCACCGGGGAGCTGTTTTTT; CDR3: CASSLGLAGTGELFF
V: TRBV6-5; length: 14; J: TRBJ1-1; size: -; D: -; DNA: TGTGCCAGCAGTGGAGGGATGCTGAACACTGAAGCTTTCTTT; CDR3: CASSGGMLNTEAFF